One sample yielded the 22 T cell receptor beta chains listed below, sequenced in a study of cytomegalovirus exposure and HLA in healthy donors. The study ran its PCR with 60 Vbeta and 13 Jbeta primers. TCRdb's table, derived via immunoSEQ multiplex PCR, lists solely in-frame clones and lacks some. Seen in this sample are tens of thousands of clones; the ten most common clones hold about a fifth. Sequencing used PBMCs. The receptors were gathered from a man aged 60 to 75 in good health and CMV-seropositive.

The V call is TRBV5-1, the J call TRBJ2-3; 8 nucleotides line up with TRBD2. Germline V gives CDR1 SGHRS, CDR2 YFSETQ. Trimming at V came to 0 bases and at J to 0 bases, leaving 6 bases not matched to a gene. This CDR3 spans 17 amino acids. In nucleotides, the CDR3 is TGCGCCAGCAGCTTGGAGATTACTAGCGGAAGCACAGATACGCAGTATTTT. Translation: CASSLEITSGSTDTQYF.

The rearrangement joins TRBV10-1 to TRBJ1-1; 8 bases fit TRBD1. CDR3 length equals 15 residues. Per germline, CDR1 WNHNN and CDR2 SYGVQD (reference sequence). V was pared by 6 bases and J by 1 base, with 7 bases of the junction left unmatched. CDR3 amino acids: CASSPRQGTNTEAFF. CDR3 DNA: TGCGCCAGCAGCCCCCGACAGGGGACGAACACTGAAGCTTTCTTT.

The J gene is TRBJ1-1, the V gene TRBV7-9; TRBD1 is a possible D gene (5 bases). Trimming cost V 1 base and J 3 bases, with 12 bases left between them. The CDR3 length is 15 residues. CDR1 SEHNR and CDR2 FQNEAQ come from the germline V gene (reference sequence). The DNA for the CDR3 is TGTGCCAGCAGCTTAGGGGGCGGGGCCGACACTGAAGCTTTCTTT. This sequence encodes CASSLGGGADTEAFF.

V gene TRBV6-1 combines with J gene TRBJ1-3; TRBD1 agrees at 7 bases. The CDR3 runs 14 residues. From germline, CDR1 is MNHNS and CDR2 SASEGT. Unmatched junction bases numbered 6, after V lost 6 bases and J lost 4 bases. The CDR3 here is CASSQGVDGNTIYF. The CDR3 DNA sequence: TGTGCCAGCAGCCAGGGGGTTGACGGAAACACCATATATTTT.

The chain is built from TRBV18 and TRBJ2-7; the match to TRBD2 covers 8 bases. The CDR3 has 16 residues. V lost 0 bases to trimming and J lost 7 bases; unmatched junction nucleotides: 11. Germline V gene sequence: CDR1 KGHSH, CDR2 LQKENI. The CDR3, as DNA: TGTGCCAGCTCACCACCGAGTACGGGAGGGGTAGGGGAGCAGTACTTC. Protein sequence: CASSPPSTGGVGEQYF.

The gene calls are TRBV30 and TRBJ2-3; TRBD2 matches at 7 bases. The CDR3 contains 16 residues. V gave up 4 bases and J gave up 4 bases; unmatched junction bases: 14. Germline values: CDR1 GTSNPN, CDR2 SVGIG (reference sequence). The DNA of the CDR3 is TGTGCCTGGACCCGGGGAGGGCATCGGGAAGCAGATACGCAGTATTTT. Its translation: CAWTRGGHREADTQYF.

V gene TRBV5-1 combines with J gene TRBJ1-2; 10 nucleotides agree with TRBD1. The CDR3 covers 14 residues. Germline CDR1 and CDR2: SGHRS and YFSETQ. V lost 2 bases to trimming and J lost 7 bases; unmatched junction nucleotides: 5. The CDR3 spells CASSLPGQGGGYTF. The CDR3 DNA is TGCGCCAGCAGCTTACCCGGACAGGGGGGTGGCTACACCTTC. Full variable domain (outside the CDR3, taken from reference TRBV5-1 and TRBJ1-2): KAGVTQTPRYLIKTRGQQVTLSCSPISGHRSVSWYQQTPGQGLQFLFEYFSETQRNKGNFPGRFSGRQFSNSRSEMNVSTLELGDSALYLCASSLPGQGGGYTFGSGTRLTVV.

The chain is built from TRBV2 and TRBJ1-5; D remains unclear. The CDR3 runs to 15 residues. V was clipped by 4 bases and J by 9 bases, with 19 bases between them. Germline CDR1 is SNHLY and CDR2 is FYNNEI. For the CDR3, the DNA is TGTGCCAGCAGTGGTGGGATCCCGGGCGGGGTGCCCCAGCATTTT. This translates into CASSGGIPGGVPQHF.

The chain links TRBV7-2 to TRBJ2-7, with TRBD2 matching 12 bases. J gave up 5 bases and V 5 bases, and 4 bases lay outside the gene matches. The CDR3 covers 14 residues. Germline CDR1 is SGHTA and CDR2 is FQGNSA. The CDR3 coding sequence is TGTGCCAGCAGCGCTAGCGGGAGGGCCAACGAGCAGTACTTC. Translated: CASSASGRANEQYF.

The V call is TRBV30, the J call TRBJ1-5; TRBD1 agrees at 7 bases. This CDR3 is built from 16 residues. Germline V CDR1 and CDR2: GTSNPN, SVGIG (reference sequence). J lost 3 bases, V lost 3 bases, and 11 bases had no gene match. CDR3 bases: TGTGCCTGGAGCCCGCCGGGACAGCCATTCAATCAGCCCCAGCATTTT. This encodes CAWSPPGQPFNQPQHF.

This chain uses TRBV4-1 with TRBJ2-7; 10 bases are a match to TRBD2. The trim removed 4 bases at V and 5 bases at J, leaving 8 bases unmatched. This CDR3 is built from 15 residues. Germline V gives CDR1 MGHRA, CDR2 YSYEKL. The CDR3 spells CASSRLAGGSDEQYF. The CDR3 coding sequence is TGCGCCAGCAGCCGATTAGCGGGAGGTTCGGACGAGCAGTACTTC.

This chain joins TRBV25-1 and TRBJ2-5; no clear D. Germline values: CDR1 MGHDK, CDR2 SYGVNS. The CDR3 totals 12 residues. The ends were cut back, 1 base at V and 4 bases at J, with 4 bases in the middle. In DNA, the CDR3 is TGTGCCAGCAGTGAATGGAGAGAGACCCAGTACTTC. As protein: CASSEWRETQYF.

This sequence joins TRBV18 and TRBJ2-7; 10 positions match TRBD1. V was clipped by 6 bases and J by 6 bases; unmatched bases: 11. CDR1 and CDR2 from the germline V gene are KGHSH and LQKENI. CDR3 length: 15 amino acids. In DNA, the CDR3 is TGTGCCAGCTCGCCTAACCCGGGACAGGGGCTCGAGCAGTACTTC. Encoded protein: CASSPNPGQGLEQYF.

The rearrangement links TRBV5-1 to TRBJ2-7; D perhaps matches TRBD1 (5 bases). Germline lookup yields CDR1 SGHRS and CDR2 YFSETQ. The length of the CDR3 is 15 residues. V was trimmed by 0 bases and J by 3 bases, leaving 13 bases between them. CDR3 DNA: TGCGCCAGCAGCTTGGTGGGGCAGACGAACTACGAGCAGTACTTC. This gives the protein CASSLVGQTNYEQYF.

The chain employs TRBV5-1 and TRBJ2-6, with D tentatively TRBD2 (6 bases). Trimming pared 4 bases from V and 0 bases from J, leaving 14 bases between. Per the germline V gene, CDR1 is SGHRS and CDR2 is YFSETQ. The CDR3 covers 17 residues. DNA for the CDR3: TGCGCCAGCAGCCGGGGGACTGAATACTCTGGGGCCAACGTCCTGACTTTC. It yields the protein CASSRGTEYSGANVLTF.

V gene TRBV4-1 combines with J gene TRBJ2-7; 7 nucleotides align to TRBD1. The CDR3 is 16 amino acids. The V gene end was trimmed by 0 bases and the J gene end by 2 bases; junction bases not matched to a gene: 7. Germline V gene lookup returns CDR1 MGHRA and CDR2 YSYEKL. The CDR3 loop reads CASSQEAGGRAYEQYF. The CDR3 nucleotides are TGCGCCAGCAGCCAAGAAGCAGGGGGACGTGCCTACGAGCAGTACTTC.

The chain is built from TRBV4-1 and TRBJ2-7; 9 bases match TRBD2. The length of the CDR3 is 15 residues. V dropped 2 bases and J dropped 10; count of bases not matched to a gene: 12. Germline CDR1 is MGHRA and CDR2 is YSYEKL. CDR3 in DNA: TGCGCCAGCAGCCAAACCTTGGGACTAGCAAATGAACAGTACTTC. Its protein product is CASSQTLGLANEQYF.

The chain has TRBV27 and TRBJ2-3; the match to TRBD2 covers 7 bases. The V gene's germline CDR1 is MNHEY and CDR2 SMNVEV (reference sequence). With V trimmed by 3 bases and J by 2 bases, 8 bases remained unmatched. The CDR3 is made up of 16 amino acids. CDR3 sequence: CASSFSLAAHTDTQYF. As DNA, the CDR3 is TGTGCCAGCAGTTTTTCGCTAGCGGCCCACACAGATACGCAGTATTTT.

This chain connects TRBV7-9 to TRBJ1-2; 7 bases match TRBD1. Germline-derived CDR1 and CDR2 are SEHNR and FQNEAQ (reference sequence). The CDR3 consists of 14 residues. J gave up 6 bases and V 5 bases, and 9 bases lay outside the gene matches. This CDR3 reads CASSTPGQLNGYTF. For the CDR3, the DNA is TGTGCCAGCAGCACCCCGGGACAGCTGAATGGCTACACCTTC. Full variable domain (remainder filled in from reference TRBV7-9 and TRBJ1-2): DTGVSQNPRHKITKRGQNVTFRCDPISEHNRLYWYRQTLGQGPEFLTYFQNEAQLEKSRLLSDRFSAERPKGSFSTLEIQRTEQGDSAMYLCASSTPGQLNGYTFGSGTRLTVV.

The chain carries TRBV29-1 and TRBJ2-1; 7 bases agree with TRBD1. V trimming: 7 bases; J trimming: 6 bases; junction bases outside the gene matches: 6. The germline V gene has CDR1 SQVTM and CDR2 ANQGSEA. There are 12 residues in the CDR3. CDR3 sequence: CSAPGQSNEQFF. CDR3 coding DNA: TGCAGCGCCCCGGGACAGAGCAATGAGCAGTTCTTC.

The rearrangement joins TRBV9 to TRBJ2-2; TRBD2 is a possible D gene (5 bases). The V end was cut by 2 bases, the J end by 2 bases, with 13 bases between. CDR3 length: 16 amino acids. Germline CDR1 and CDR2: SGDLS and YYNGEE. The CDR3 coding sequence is TGTGCCAGCAGCGTGAGCCTAGCATTTAACACCGGGGAGCTGTTTTTT. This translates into CASSVSLAFNTGELFF.

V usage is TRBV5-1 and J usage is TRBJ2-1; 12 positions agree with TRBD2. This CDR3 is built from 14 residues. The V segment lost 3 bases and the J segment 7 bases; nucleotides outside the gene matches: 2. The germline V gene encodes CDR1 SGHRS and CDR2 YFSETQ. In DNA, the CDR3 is TGCGCCAGCAGCTCCGGGACTAGCGGGAATGAGCAGTTCTTC. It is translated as CASSSGTSGNEQFF.